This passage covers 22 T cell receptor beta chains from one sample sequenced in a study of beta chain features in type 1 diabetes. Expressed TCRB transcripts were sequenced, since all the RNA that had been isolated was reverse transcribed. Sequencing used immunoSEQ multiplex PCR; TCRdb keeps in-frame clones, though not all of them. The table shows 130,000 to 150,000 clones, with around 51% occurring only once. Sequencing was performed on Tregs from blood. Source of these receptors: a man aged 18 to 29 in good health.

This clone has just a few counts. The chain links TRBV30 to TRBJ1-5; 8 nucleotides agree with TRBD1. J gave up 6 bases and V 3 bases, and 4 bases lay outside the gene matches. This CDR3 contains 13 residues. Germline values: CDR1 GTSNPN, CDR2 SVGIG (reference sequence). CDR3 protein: CAWSRTGRQPQHF. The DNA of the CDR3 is TGTGCCTGGAGCCGGACAGGGCGTCAGCCCCAGCATTTT.

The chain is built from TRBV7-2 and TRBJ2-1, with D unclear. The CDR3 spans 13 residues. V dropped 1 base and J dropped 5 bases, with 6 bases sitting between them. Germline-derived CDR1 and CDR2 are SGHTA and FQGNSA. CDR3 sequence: CASSLGYHNEQFF. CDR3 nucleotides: TGTGCCAGCAGCTTAGGCTACCACAATGAGCAGTTCTTC.

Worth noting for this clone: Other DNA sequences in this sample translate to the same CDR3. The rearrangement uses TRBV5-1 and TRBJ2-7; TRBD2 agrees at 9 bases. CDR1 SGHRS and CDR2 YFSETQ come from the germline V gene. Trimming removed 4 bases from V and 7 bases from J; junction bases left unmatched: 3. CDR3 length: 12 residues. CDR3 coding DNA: TGCGCCAGCAGCCCCAGCGGGGGGGAGCAGTACTTC. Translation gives CASSPSGGEQYF.

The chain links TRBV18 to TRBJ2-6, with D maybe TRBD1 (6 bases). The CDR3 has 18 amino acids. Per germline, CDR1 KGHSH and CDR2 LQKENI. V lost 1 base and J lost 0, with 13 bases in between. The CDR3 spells CASSPRTAHSSGANVLTF. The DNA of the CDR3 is TGTGCCAGCTCACCACGGACAGCTCATAGCTCTGGGGCCAACGTCCTGACTTTC.

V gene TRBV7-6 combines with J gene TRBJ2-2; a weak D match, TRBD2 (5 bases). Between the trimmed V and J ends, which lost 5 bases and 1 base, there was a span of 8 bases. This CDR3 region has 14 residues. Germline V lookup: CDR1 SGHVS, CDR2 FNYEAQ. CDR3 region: CASSRGVNTGELFF. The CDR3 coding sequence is TGTGCCAGCAGCCGGGGTGTGAACACCGGGGAGCTGTTTTTT.

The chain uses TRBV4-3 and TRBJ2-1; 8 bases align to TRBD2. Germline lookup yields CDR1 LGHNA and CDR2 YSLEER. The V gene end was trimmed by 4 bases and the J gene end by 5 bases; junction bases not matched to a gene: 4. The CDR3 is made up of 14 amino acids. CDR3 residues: CASSPGLVDNEQFF. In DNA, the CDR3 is TGCGCCAGCAGCCCGGGACTAGTCGACAATGAGCAGTTCTTC.

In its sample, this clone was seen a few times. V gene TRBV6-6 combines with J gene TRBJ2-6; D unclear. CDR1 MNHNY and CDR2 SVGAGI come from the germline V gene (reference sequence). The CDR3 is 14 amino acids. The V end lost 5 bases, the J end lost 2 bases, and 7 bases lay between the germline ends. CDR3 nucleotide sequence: TGTGCCAGCAGTCCGTCCGCTGGGGCCAACGTCCTGACTTTC. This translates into CASSPSAGANVLTF.

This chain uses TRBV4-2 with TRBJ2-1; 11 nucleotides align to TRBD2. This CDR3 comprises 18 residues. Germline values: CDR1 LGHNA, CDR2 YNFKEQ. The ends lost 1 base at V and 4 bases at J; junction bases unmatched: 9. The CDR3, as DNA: TGTGCCAGCAGCCAAGGGGGCCTGGGACTAGCGGTTTACAATGAGCAGTTCTTC. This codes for CASSQGGLGLAVYNEQFF.

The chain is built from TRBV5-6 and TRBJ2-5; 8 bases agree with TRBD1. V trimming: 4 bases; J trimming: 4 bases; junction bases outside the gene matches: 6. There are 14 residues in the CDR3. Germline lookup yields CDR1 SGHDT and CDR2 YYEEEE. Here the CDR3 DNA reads TGTGCCAGCAGCCCGACAGGGGTTGGAGAGACCCAGTACTTC. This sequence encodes CASSPTGVGETQYF.

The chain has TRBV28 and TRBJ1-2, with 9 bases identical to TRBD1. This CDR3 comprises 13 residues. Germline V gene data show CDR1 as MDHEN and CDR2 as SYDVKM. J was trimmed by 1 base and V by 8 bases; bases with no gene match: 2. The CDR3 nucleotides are TGTGCCAGCGGACAGGGGCTTAACTATGGCTACACCTTC. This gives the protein CASGQGLNYGYTF.

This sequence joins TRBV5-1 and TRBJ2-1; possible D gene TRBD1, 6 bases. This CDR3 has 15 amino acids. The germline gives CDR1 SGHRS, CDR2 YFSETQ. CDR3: CACRRDTSSYNEQFF. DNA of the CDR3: TGCGCGTGCCGAAGGGACACCAGCTCCTACAATGAGCAGTTCTTC.

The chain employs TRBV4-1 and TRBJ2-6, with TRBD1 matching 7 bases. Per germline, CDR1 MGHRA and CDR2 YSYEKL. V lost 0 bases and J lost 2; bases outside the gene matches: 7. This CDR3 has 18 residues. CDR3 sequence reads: CASSQDYKGAAGANVLTF. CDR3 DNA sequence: TGCGCCAGCAGCCAAGATTATAAGGGGGCGGCTGGGGCCAACGTCCTGACTTTC.

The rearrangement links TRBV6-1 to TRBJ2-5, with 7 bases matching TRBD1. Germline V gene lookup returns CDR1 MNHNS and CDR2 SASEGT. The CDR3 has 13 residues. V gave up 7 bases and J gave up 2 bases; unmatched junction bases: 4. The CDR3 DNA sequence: TGTGCCAGCACTGGGACAGCACAAGAGACCCAGTACTTC. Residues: CASTGTAQETQYF.

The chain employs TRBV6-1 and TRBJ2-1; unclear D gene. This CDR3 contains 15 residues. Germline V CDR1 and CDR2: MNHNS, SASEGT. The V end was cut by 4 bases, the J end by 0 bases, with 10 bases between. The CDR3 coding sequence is TGTGCCAGCAGTGTTTGGCCAAGCTCCTACAATGAGCAGTTCTTC. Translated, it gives CASSVWPSSYNEQFF.

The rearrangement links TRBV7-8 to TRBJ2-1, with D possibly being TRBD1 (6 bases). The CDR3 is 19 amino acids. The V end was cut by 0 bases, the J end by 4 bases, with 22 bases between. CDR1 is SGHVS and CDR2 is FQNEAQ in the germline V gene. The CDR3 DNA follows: TGTGCCAGCAGCTTAGCATTCTGGGGGCCGTCGCTATCTTACAATGAGCAGTTCTTC. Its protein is CASSLAFWGPSLSYNEQFF.

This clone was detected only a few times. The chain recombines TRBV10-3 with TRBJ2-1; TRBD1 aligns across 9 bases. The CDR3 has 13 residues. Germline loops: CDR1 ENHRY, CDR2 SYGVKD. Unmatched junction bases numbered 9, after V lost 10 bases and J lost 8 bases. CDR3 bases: TGTGCCACCAGGGGACAGGGCCTCGATGAGCAGTTCTTC. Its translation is CATRGQGLDEQFF.

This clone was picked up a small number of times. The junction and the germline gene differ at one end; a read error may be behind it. The CDR3 sequence: CAASTAGTGRDTQYF. As DNA, the CDR3 is TGTGCCGCCAGCACCGCGGGGACAGGGAGGGATACGCAGTATTTT. The chain recombines TRBV15 with TRBJ2-3; 9 bases align to TRBD1. CDR3 length equals 15 residues. The germline V gene has CDR1 LNHNV and CDR2 YYDKDF (reference sequence).

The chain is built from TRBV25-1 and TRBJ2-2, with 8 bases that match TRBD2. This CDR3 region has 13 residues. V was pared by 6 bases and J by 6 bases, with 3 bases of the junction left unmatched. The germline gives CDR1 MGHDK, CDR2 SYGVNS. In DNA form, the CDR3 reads TGTGCCAGCAGGGGACTAGTAGCCGGGGAGCTGTTTTTT. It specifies CASRGLVAGELFF.

CDR3 in amino acids: CATFNEKLFF. The CDR3 DNA is TGTGCCACTTTTAATGAAAAACTGTTTTTT. This chain joins TRBV10-3 and TRBJ1-4; D unresolved. This CDR3 is 10 amino acids long. The V gene's germline CDR1 is ENHRY and CDR2 SYGVKD. V was shortened by 10 bases and J by 4 bases, with 4 bases between the two germline ends.

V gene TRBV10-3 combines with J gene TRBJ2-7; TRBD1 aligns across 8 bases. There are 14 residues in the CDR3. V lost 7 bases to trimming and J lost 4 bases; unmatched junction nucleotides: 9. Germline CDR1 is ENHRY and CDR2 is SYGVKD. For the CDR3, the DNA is TGTGCCATCAACGAGCAGGGGGCCGGATACGAGCAGTACTTC. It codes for CAINEQGAGYEQYF.

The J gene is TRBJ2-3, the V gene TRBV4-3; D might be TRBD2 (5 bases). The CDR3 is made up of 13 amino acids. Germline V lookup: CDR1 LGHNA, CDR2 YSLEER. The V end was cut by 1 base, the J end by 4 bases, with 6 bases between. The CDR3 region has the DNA TGCGCCAGCAGCCAAGCCGGGGCAGATACGCAGTATTTT. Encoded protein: CASSQAGADTQYF.

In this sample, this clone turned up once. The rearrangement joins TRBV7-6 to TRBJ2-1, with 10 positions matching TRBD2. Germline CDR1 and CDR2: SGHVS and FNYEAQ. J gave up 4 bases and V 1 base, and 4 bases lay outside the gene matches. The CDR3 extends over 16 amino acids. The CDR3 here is CASSLEAGGRYNEQFF. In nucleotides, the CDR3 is TGTGCCAGCAGCTTAGAAGCGGGGGGGAGGTACAATGAGCAGTTCTTC. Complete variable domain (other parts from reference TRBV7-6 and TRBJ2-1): GAGVSQSPRYKVTKRGQDVALRCDPISGHVSLYWYRQALGQGPEFLTYFNYEAQQDKSGLPNDRFSAERPEGSISTLTIQRTEQRDSAMYRCASSLEAGGRYNEQFFGPGTRLTVL.